The entry below describes one TCR beta chain. This clone appeared a single time. It has no known antigen specificity. Base qualities were left out, and no much larger clone turns up one base away. TCRbeta CDR3 regions were amplified from genomic DNA using the immunoSEQ Assay, a bias-controlled multiplex PCR. From the authors' description of their analysis: Within the assay, amplification of reference gene primers was used to estimate how many nucleated cells each sample contained. To quantify the absolute abundance of each unique TCRbeta CDR3 rearrangement, sequence reads were collapsed and filtered. For each sample, productive Simpson clonality was calculated as the square root of Simpson's diversity index over productive rearrangements. Drawn from immuneACCESS, this table holds only the in-frame rearrangements with V and J called that TCRdb kept. Clones are partly lost; checked studies trace under half to an unresolved V gene and leave the rest unexplained. Clonal size and the V and J genes are those of that table, whereas D and trimming came from the DNA. A total of 25,000 to 35,000 clones appear in this sample, approximately 90% of them only once. Clones ranked in the top ten supply 2% to 2.5% of the sample.

This sample was included in a study of blood T cell repertoires in COVID-19 (dated by TCRdb to 2020 to 2022). Background on the whole study: The collaborator samples originated in the United States, Italy and Spain and spanned the acute and convalescent phases of COVID-19. The material from the prospective study consisted of cDNA or gDNA derived from T cells, B-cell-depleted T cells, or PBMCs. The dataset comprised deeply sampled blood TCRbeta repertoires from subjects exposed to, actively infected with, or recovered from COVID-19. The repertoires were released in a freely available public database meant as a resource for research on the immune response to SARS-CoV-2. Samples were obtained from the ongoing ImmuneRACE study (first 160 participants) and from 1,000 to 1,500 subjects provided by 6 global collaborators. A de-identified subject ID, COVID-19 status, age in years and sex were almost always included in the sample metadata. Where available, HLA class I and class II types were obtained from metadata supplied by the sample provider rather than from assay-based typing. Broad study findings and their caveats: The amount of clinical and demographic metadata varied by source and participant and was provided uncurated.

The CDR3 runs 11 amino acids, cysteine and phenylalanine included. The CDR3 DNA has 33 bases and is translated from base 1. Trimming costs V 3 bases and J 6 bases, and their ends lie 3 bases apart. The germline V gene specifies LGHNT as CDR1 and FRNRAP as CDR2. Collaborating institutions collected whole blood in K2EDTA tubes following their own protocols. For TCRbeta analysis, collaborator samples were shipped as frozen whole blood, as isolated PBMCs, or as DNA extracted from either sample type. The specimen sequenced was peripheral blood. The sequence joins TRBV12-5 to TRBJ1-5, with no D gene named confidently. The receptor was isolated from a man aged 45-65 years with active COVID-19. The CDR3 reads CASGFGQPQHF. The nucleotide sequence is given as TGTGCTAGTGGTTTCGGTCAGCCCCAGCATTTT.